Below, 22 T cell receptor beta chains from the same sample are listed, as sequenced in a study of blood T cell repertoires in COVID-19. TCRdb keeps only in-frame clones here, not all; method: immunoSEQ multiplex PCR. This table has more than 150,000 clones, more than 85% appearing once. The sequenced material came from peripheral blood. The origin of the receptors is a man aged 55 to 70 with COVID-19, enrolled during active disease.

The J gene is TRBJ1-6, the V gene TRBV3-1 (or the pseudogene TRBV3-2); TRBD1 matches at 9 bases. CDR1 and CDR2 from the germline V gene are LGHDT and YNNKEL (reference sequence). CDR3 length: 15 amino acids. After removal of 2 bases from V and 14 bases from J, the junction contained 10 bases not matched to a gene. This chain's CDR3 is CASSQSMTGDRALHF. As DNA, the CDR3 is TGTGCCAGCAGCCAATCCATGACAGGGGACAGGGCCCTCCACTTT.

The CDR3 nucleotides read TGTGCCAGCAGCGTAGTCACTTCGGGAGACAATGAGCAGTTCTTC. It is translated as CASSVVTSGDNEQFF. This sequence joins TRBV9 and TRBJ2-1; tentatively, D is TRBD2 (6 bases). This CDR3 has 15 residues. Germline V CDR1 and CDR2: SGDLS, YYNGEE. Between the trimmed V and J ends, which lost 0 bases and 5 bases, there was a span of 12 bases. Together with reference TRBV9 and TRBJ2-1, the CDR3 gives the full variable domain: DSGVTQTPKHLITATGQRVTLRCSPRSGDLSVYWYQQSLDQGLQFLIQYYNGEERAKGNILERFSAQQFPDLHSELNLSSLELGDSALYFCASSVVTSGDNEQFFGPGTRLTVL.

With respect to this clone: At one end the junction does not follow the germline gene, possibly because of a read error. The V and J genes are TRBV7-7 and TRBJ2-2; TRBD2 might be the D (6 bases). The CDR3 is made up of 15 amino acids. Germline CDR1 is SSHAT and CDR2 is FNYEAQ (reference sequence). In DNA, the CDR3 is TGTGCTAGCAGCTTAGGAGGGATTAACACCGGGGAGCTGTTTTTT. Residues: CASSLGGINTGELFF.

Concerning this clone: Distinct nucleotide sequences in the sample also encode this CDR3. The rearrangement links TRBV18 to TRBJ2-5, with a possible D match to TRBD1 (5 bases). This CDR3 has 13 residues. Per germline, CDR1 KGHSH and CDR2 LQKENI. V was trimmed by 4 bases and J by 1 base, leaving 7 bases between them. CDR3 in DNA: TGTGCCAGCTCACAGGGGCTCCAAGAGACCCAGTACTTC. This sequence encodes CASSQGLQETQYF.

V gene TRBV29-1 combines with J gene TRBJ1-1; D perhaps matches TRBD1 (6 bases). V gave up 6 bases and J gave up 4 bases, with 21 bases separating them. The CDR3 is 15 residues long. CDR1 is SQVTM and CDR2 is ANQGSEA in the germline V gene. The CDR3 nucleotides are TGCAGCGTGGTAGTGACAGGCCTTGGTTCCACTGAAGCTTTCTTT. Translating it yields CSVVVTGLGSTEAFF.

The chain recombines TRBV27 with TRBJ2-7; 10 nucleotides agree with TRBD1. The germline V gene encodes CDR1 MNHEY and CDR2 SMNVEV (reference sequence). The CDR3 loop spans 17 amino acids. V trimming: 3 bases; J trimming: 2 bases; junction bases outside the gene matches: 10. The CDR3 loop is CASSFRFGTGDPYEQYF. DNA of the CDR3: TGTGCCAGCAGTTTCCGATTCGGGACAGGGGATCCCTACGAGCAGTACTTC.

The CDR3 spells CASSFGTSLYNEQFF. In DNA, the CDR3 is TGTGCCAGCAGCTTCGGGACTAGCCTATACAATGAGCAGTTCTTC. This sequence joins TRBV7-2 and TRBJ2-1; 9 bases line up with TRBD2. The CDR3 covers 15 residues. The trim removed 3 bases at V and 4 bases at J, leaving 4 bases unmatched. The germline V gene encodes CDR1 SGHTA and CDR2 FQGNSA.

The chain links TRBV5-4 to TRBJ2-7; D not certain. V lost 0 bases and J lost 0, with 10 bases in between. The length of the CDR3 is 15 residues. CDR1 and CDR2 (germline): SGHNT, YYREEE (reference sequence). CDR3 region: CASSLEVGPSYEQYF. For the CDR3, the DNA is TGTGCCAGCAGCTTGGAGGTGGGCCCCTCCTACGAGCAGTACTTC.

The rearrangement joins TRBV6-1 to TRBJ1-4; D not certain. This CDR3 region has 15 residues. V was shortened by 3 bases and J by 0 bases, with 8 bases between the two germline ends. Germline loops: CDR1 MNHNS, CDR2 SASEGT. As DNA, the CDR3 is TGTGCCAGCAGTGAGGCGGGAACAACTAATGAAAAACTGTTTTTT. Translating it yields CASSEAGTTNEKLFF.

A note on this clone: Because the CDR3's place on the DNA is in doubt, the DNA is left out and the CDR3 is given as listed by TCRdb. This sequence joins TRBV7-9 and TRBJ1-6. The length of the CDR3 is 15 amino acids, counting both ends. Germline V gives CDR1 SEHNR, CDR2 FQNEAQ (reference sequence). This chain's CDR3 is CASSSSGRGNSPLHF.

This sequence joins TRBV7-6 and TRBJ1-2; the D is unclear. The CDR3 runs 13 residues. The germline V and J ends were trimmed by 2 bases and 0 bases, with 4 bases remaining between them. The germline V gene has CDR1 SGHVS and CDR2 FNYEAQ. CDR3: CASSLQANYGYTF. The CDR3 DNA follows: TGTGCCAGCAGCTTACAGGCTAACTATGGCTACACCTTC.

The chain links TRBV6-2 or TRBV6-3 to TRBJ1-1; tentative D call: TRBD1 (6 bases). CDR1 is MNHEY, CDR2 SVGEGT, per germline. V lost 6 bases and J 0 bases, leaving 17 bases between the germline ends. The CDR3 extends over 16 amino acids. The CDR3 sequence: CASSNPGQAMNTEAFF. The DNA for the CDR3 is TGTGCCAGCAGCAATCCGGGACAAGCCATGAACACTGAAGCTTTCTTT.

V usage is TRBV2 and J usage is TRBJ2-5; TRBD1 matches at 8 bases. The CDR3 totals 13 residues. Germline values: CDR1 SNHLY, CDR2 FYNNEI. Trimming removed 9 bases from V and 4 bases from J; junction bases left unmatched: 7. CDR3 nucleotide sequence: TGTGCCAGTTCGACAGGGGAGGCAGAGACCCAGTACTTC. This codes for CASSTGEAETQYF.

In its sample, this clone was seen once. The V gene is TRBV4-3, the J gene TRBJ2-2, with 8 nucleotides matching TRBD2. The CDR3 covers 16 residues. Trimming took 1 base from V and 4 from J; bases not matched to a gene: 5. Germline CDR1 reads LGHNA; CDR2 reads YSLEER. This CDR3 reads CASSQGGAGGTGELFF. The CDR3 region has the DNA TGCGCCAGCAGCCAAGGAGGGGCGGGAGGCACCGGGGAGCTGTTTTTT.

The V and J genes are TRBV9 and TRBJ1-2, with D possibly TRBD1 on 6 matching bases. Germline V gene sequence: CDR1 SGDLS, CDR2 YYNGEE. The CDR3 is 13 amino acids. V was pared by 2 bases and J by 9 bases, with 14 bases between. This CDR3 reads CASSVGPQGSYTF. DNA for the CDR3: TGTGCCAGCAGCGTCGGCCCGCAGGGGAGCTACACCTTC. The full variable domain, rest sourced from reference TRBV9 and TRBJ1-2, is DSGVTQTPKHLITATGQRVTLRCSPRSGDLSVYWYQQSLDQGLQFLIQYYNGEERAKGNILERFSAQQFPDLHSELNLSSLELGDSALYFCASSVGPQGSYTFGSGTRLTVV.

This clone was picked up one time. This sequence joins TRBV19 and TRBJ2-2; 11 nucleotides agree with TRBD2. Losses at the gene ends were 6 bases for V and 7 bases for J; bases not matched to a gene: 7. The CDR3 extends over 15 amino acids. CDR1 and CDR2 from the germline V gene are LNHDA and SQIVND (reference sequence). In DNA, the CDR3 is TGTGCCAGTAGACTAGCGGGAGCTCTGGGCGGGGAGCTGTTTTTT. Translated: CASRLAGALGGELFF.

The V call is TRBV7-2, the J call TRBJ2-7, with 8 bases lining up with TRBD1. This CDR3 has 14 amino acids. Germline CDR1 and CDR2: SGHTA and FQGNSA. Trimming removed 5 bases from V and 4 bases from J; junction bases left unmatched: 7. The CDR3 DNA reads TGTGCCAGCAGCCCTATGGGGACAGGTTACGAGCAGTACTTC. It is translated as CASSPMGTGYEQYF.

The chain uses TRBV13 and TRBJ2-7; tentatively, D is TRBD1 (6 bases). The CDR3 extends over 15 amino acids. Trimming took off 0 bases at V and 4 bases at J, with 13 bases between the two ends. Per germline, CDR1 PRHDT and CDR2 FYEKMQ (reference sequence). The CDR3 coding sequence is TGTGCCAGCAGCTTAGGGGCCGGGACACCGTACGAGCAGTACTTC. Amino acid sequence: CASSLGAGTPYEQYF. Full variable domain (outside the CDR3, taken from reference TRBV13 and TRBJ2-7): AAGVIQSPRHLIKEKRETATLKCYPIPRHDTVYWYQQGPGQDPQFLISFYEKMQSDKGSIPDRFSAQQFSDYHSELNMSSLELGDSALYFCASSLGAGTPYEQYFGPGTRLTVT.

CDR3 DNA sequence: TGTGCCACCAGCAGAAGGACAGAAAAGAACACTGAAGCTTTCTTT. It yields the protein CATSRRTEKNTEAFF. The chain employs TRBV15 and TRBJ1-1, with D maybe TRBD1 (6 bases). The CDR3 has 15 residues. Trimming took 2 bases from V and 1 from J, leaving 11 bases between them. Germline V gene lookup returns CDR1 LNHNV and CDR2 YYDKDF (reference sequence). Full variable domain (remainder filled in from reference TRBV15 and TRBJ1-1): DAMVIQNPRYQVTQFGKPVTLSCSQTLNHNVMYWYQQKSSQAPKLLFHYYDKDFNNEADTPDNFQSRRPNTSFCFLDIRSPGLGDTAMYLCATSRRTEKNTEAFFGQGTRLTVV.

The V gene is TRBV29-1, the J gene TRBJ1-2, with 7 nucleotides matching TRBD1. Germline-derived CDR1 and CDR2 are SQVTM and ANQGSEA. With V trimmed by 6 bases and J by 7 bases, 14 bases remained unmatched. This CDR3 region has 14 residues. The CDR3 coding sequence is TGCAGCGTGGCCCGACAGGGCCAAGAACTTGGCTACACCTTC. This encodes CSVARQGQELGYTF.

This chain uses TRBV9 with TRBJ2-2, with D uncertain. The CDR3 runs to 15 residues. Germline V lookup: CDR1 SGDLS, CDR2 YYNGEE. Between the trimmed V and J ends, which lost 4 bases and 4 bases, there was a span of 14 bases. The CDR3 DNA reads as TGTGCCAGCAGCCCCCCCGCTACCTCCACCGGGGAGCTGTTTTTT. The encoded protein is CASSPPATSTGELFF.

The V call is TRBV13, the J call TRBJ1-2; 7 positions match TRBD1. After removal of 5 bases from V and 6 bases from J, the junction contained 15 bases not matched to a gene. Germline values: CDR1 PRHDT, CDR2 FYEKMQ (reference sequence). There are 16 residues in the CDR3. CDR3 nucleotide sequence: TGTGCCAGCAGCGACAAGCCCCGGGACAGAGCTAATGGCTACACCTTC. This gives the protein CASSDKPRDRANGYTF.